The 27 T cell receptor beta chains reported below all come from one sample, sequenced in a study of vaccination and CD4 T cells after COVID-19. An Oncomine TCR Beta short-read assay was used to sequence the DNA from cultured CD4+ T cells. In TCRdb, the PCR reads were re-called with MiXCR into one record per CDR3 protein. Of approximately 12,000 distinct CDR3 sequences listed, 40% to 65% are singletons. Their target antigens are unknown. The treatment was: roughly ten-day PBMC culture with coronavirus spike peptide pools or control peptides (ViraFEST assay). The sample consisted of CD4+ T cells from blood, cultured in vitro. These receptors all stem from a human donor who had recovered from COVID-19.

This chain connects TRBV6-2 or TRBV6-3 to TRBJ2-3; no clear D. The CDR3 spans 17 residues. The germline CDR1 and CDR2 sequences are MNHEY and SVGEGT. The ends were cut back, 6 bases at V and 0 bases at J, with 19 bases in the middle. CDR3 nucleotides: TGTGCCAGCAGGTTTACAGTAAAACTATCTAGCACAGATACGCAGTATTTT. This sequence encodes CASRFTVKLSSTDTQYF.

The rearrangement uses TRBV15 and TRBJ1-4, with unresolved D. Germline V CDR1 and CDR2: LNHNV, YYDKDF (reference sequence). Between the trimmed V and J ends, which lost 1 base and 6 bases, there was a span of 6 bases. The CDR3 has 13 amino acids. The CDR3 region is CATSRVSDEKLFF. The CDR3 DNA reads TGTGCCACCAGCAGAGTCAGCGATGAAAAACTGTTTTTT.

This clonotype was seen a few times. This chain connects TRBV20-1 to TRBJ2-1, with TRBD2 identical over 8 bases. The CDR3 runs 17 residues. J gave up 7 bases and V 3 bases, and 17 bases lay outside the gene matches. In germline, CDR1 is DFQATT, CDR2 SNEGSKA (reference sequence). The CDR3 DNA reads as TGCAGTGCTAGTGAGTGGGGGGGAGCGGGAGTAAATAATGAGCAGTTCTTC. Translation: CSASEWGGAGVNNEQFF.

The count of this clonotype is one. The rearrangement joins TRBV28 to TRBJ2-7, with a weak D call TRBD2 (6 bases). Per the germline V gene, CDR1 is MDHEN and CDR2 is SYDVKM. V gave up 3 bases and J gave up 0 bases, with 9 bases separating them. The CDR3 extends over 14 amino acids. The DNA for the CDR3 is TGTGCCAGCAGTTTGGGGGGTAGCTCCTACGAGCAGTACTTC. This translates into CASSLGGSSYEQYF.

J is TRBJ2-5 and V is TRBV15; 8 positions agree with TRBD1. The CDR3 sequence is 14 residues long. V was pared by 8 bases and J by 4 bases, with 9 bases of the junction left unmatched. Germline V lookup: CDR1 LNHNV, CDR2 YYDKDF (reference sequence). The CDR3 sequence is CATRRRTGRETQYF. The CDR3 DNA reads TGTGCCACCCGACGCAGGACAGGGCGAGAGACCCAGTACTTC. Full variable domain (rest looked up from reference TRBV15 and TRBJ2-5): DAMVIQNPRYQVTQFGKPVTLSCSQTLNHNVMYWYQQKSSQAPKLLFHYYDKDFNNEADTPDNFQSRRPNTSFCFLDIRSPGLGDTAMYLCATRRRTGRETQYFGPGTRLLVL.

The V and J genes are TRBV28 and TRBJ2-5; 9 bases agree with TRBD1. The CDR3 loop spans 16 amino acids. The V and J ends lost 1 base and 5 bases, in that order; junction bases with no gene match: 8. The germline V gene encodes CDR1 MDHEN and CDR2 SYDVKM. The CDR3: CASSLSWDRVWETQYF. In DNA, the CDR3 is TGTGCCAGCAGTTTATCTTGGGACAGGGTCTGGGAGACCCAGTACTTC.

The V and J genes are TRBV7-2 and TRBJ2-5, with unresolved D. The germline CDR1 and CDR2 sequences are SGHTA and FQGNSA. The germline V and J ends were trimmed by 5 bases and 5 bases, with 6 bases remaining between them. CDR3 length: 11 residues. CDR3 in DNA: TGTGCCAGCAGCGAACAGGAGACCCAGTACTTC. As protein: CASSEQETQYF. Together with reference TRBV7-2 and TRBJ2-5, the CDR3 gives the full variable domain: GAGVSQSPSNKVTEKGKDVELRCDPISGHTALYWYRQSLGQGLEFLIYFQGNSAPDKSGLPSDRFSAERTGGSVSTLTIQRTQQEDSAVYLCASSEQETQYFGPGTRLLVL.

V and J are TRBV4-1 and TRBJ1-1; D remains ambiguous. The CDR3 length is 15 residues. Germline values: CDR1 MGHRA, CDR2 YSYEKL. Trimming pared 1 base from V and 1 base from J, leaving 10 bases between. The CDR3 protein is CASSQASTPNTEAFF. The CDR3 nucleotides read TGCGCCAGCAGCCAAGCATCGACACCGAACACTGAAGCTTTCTTT.

This rearrangement joins TRBV25-1 to TRBJ2-5; possibly TRBD1 or TRBD2 for D (5 bases each). The V end lost 5 bases, the J end lost 4 bases, and 17 bases lay between the germline ends. Germline V CDR1 and CDR2: MGHDK, SYGVNS. The CDR3 runs to 15 residues. CDR3 coding DNA: TGTGCCAGCAGTCAGCCCGGGACCCTTGGAGAGACCCAGTACTTC. Its translation: CASSQPGTLGETQYF. The variable domain in full, with the rest retrieved from reference TRBV25-1 and TRBJ2-5, is EADIYQTPRYLVIGTGKKITLECSQTMGHDKMYWYQQDPGMELHLIHYSYGVNSTEKGDLSSESTVSRIRTEHFPLTLESARPSHTSQYLCASSQPGTLGETQYFGPGTRLLVL.

A few counts support this clonotype. The CDR3 here is CASSSRRDTEAFF. The CDR3 region has the DNA TGTGCCAGCAGCTCACGGAGAGACACTGAAGCTTTCTTT. The gene calls are TRBV6-2 or TRBV6-3 and TRBJ1-1, with no clear D. Germline lookup yields CDR1 MNHEY and CDR2 SVGEGT. The V end was cut by 6 bases, the J end by 3 bases, with 11 bases between. This CDR3 comprises 13 residues.

In regard to this clonotype: Without the conserved terminal phenylalanine or tryptophan, this CDR3 likely stems from a read error. The J gene is TRBJ1-6, the V gene TRBV20-1; 7 bases are a match to TRBD1. The trim removed 1 base at V and 5 bases at J, leaving 2 bases unmatched. The CDR3 consists of 14 residues. Germline V CDR1 and CDR2: DFQATT, SNEGSKA (reference sequence). As DNA, the CDR3 is TGCAGTGCTAGAGTAGGGGGCGATAATTCACCCCTCCACTCT. As protein: CSARVGGDNSPLHS.

This chain connects TRBV6-1 to TRBJ1-5; D unresolved. Trimming stripped 3 bases from V and 5 bases from J, with 8 bases between. Germline CDR1 is MNHNS and CDR2 is SASEGT. The CDR3 is 13 residues long. The CDR3, as DNA: TGTGCCAGCAGTGAGAGATTTTATCAGCCCCAGCATTTT. Protein product: CASSERFYQPQHF.

This clonotype appeared a single time. This chain uses TRBV4-1 with TRBJ2-3; unclear D gene. Germline CDR1 is MGHRA and CDR2 is YSYEKL. This CDR3 has 15 amino acids. Trimming left V 4 bases short and J 1 base short, with 12 bases between. Here the CDR3 reads CASSPWVQRTDTQYF. CDR3 bases: TGCGCCAGCAGCCCTTGGGTACAGCGCACAGATACGCAGTATTTT.

The rearrangement links TRBV5-1 to TRBJ1-6; a weak D match, TRBD1 (5 bases). Trimming cost V 3 bases and J 5 bases, with 9 bases left between them. This CDR3 is built from 14 residues. The germline CDR1 and CDR2 sequences are SGHRS and YFSETQ. CDR3 in amino acids: CASSWGGDNSPLHF. The CDR3 DNA reads TGCGCCAGCAGCTGGGGGGGAGATAATTCACCCCTCCACTTT.

The CDR3: CSASFLNTEAFF. In nucleotides, the CDR3 is TGCAGTGCTAGTTTTCTGAACACTGAAGCTTTCTTT. The rearrangement joins TRBV20-1 to TRBJ1-1; no clear D gene. The CDR3 contains 12 residues. Germline assignment: CDR1 DFQATT and CDR2 SNEGSKA (reference sequence). Trimming shortened V by 3 bases and J by 0 bases, and 5 bases separated the two germline ends.

This clonotype was picked up a small number of times. The chain uses TRBV19 and TRBJ1-2, with 8 bases identical to TRBD1. This CDR3 is built from 14 residues. Germline V gene lookup returns CDR1 LNHDA and CDR2 SQIVND (reference sequence). Germline trimming cut 6 bases from V and 2 bases from J; bases unmatched to any gene: 5. In DNA form, the CDR3 reads TGTGCCAGTAGAAGACAGGGGAGAAACTATGGCTACACCTTC. This sequence encodes CASRRQGRNYGYTF.

The chain is built from TRBV28 and TRBJ1-1; 9 bases line up with TRBD1. This CDR3 is 17 amino acids long. The V gene's germline CDR1 is MDHEN and CDR2 SYDVKM. V lost 5 bases and J lost 5; bases outside the gene matches: 15. This chain's CDR3 is CASSTDISRDRVTEAFF. The CDR3 DNA reads TGTGCCAGCAGTACCGACATCTCCCGGGACAGGGTAACTGAAGCTTTCTTT. Using reference TRBV28 and TRBJ1-1 for the parts outside the CDR3, the full variable domain is DVKVTQSSRYLVKRTGEKVFLECVQDMDHENMFWYRQDPGLGLRLIYFSYDVKMKEKGDIPEGYSVSREKKERFSLILESASTNQTSMYLCASSTDISRDRVTEAFFGQGTRLTVV.

J is TRBJ2-4 and V is TRBV20-1, with 9 bases aligning to TRBD1. V was pared by 7 bases and J by 6 bases, with 10 bases of the junction left unmatched. Per the germline V gene, CDR1 is DFQATT and CDR2 is SNEGSKA (reference sequence). The CDR3 has 14 amino acids. DNA for the CDR3: TGCAGTGTACCGGGACAGGGCCAAGGAAACATTCAGTACTTC. Translation gives CSVPGQGQGNIQYF.

This clonotype was observed a few times. The chain combines TRBV6-5 with TRBJ1-2; D uncertain. The CDR3 runs 14 residues. V was trimmed by 2 bases and J by 9 bases, leaving 16 bases between them. Germline V gives CDR1 MNHEY, CDR2 SVGAGI. CDR3 sequence: CASSYLGPPSRYTF. For the CDR3, the DNA is TGTGCCAGCAGTTACCTTGGACCCCCTTCTCGCTACACCTTC.

This CDR3 is CASSPDRGVYEQYF. DNA of the CDR3: TGTGCCAGCTCACCGGACAGGGGGGTCTACGAGCAGTACTTC. The V gene is TRBV18, the J gene TRBJ2-7; 10 bases agree with TRBD1. The CDR3 spans 14 residues. The germline V gene encodes CDR1 KGHSH and CDR2 LQKENI. The junction had 2 bases not matched to a gene; V was cut back by 3 bases and J by 3 bases.

This chain links TRBV5-1 with TRBJ2-3, with 13 bases identical to TRBD2. CDR1 and CDR2 from the germline V gene are SGHRS and YFSETQ. The CDR3 covers 16 residues. The V gene end was trimmed by 5 bases and the J gene end by 6 bases; junction bases not matched to a gene: 9. CDR3 bases: TGCGCCAGCAGAAAACTAGCGGGAGGGCCCGAGGATACGCAGTATTTT. It specifies CASRKLAGGPEDTQYF.

This sequence joins TRBV5-5 and TRBJ1-1; D is unclear. The CDR3 loop spans 18 amino acids. The ends were cut back, 1 base at V and 1 base at J, with 20 bases in the middle. The germline gives CDR1 SGHKS, CDR2 YYEKEE (reference sequence). CDR3 loop: CASSLLTEVKRPNTEAFF. The CDR3 DNA sequence: TGTGCCAGCAGCTTGCTGACCGAAGTTAAACGACCGAACACTGAAGCTTTCTTT.

This clonotype was counted a few times. The V gene is TRBV2, the J gene TRBJ1-2; TRBD1 matches 9 bases. In germline, CDR1 is SNHLY, CDR2 FYNNEI. Trimming removed 7 bases from V and 0 bases from J; junction bases left unmatched: 12. The length of the CDR3 is 17 residues. CDR3 DNA: TGTGCCAGCACTCCGGGACAGGGTATCGACGCTAACTATGGCTACACCTTC. This translates into CASTPGQGIDANYGYTF.

This clonotype showed up just a few times. The chain couples TRBV6-5 to TRBJ2-2, with D perhaps TRBD1 (5 bases). Germline V gene sequence: CDR1 MNHEY, CDR2 SVGAGI. Trimming removed 4 bases at V and 0 bases at J, with 9 bases between. This CDR3 contains 15 residues. The CDR3 region has the DNA TGTGCCAGCAGTTTTAGGGGATCGAACACCGGGGAGCTGTTTTTT. Amino acids: CASSFRGSNTGELFF.

This clonotype showed up just a few times. The V call is TRBV20-1, the J call TRBJ2-6; D could derive from TRBD1 or TRBD2 (5 bases each). The V gene lost 3 bases and the J gene lost 4 bases, with 13 bases spanning the gap. Looked up from germline, CDR1 is DFQATT and CDR2 is SNEGSKA (reference sequence). The CDR3 sequence is 15 residues long. The CDR3 here is CSASAGTTGANVLTF. The CDR3 DNA sequence: TGCAGTGCTAGTGCCGGGACGACCGGGGCCAACGTCCTGACTTTC.

The chain joins TRBV6-5 to TRBJ1-2; no reliable D call. V lost 0 bases, J lost 4 bases, and 9 bases lay in between. Germline CDR1 MNHEY, CDR2 SVGAGI. The CDR3 has 14 amino acids. The chain's CDR3 is CASSYSNAGYGYTF. The CDR3 DNA reads as TGTGCCAGCAGTTACTCGAACGCGGGCTATGGCTACACCTTC.

The chain recombines TRBV6-5 with TRBJ1-1, with D unresolved. This CDR3 region has 15 residues. V lost 1 base and J 0 bases, leaving 9 bases between the germline ends. CDR1 and CDR2 (germline): MNHEY, SVGAGI. This CDR3 is CASSYYGRVNTEAFF. CDR3 in DNA: TGTGCCAGCAGTTACTATGGACGGGTGAACACTGAAGCTTTCTTT.